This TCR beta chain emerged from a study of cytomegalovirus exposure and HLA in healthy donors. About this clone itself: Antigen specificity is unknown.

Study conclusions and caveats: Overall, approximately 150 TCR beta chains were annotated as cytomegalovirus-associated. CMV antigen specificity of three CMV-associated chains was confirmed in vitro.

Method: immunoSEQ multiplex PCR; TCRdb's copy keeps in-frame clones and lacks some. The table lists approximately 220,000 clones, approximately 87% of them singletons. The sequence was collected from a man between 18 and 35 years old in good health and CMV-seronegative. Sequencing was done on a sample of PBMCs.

The CDR3 reads CAWSVRYEQYF. The CDR3 DNA follows: TGTGCCTGGAGTGTACGGTACGAGCAGTACTTC. The rearrangement joins TRBV30 to TRBJ2-7; no reliable D call. Germline-derived CDR1 and CDR2 are GTSNPN and SVGIG (reference sequence). The CDR3 has 11 amino acids. V was pared by 0 bases and J by 4 bases, with 4 bases between.